This T cell receptor beta chain was observed in a study of OX40 agonist ivuxolimab in advanced cancers. General notes on the study: Ivuxolimab was an agonistic, fully human IgG2 monoclonal antibody directed against OX40 (CD134), a costimulatory receptor. Intravenous ivuxolimab was administered to patients every 2 weeks at six dose levels: 0.01, 0.1, 0.3, 1.5, 3 and 10 mg/kg. Of the approximately 53 patients in dose escalation, 19 had hepatocellular carcinoma, some 15 had melanoma, 9 had renal cell carcinoma and 9 had head and neck cancer. The dose-escalation cohort was roughly 80% male with a mean age of roughly 62 years, ranging from roughly 23 to 80. Patients were allowed to have had prior anti-PD-1, anti-PD-L1 or anti-CTLA-4 therapy, and more than 30% of the dose-escalation patients had previously received checkpoint inhibitors. Three dose-escalation patients achieved partial responses, one with hepatocellular carcinoma and two with cutaneous melanoma. The point of sequencing TCRbeta in the periphery was to test whether ivuxolimab changed TCR sequence diversity and drove clonal T-cell expansion. The paper reports the monotherapy dose-escalation portion (N of about 52 patients) of the phase I ivuxolimab trial.

On this clone: Its antigen remains undetermined. No base quality values were provided; no much bigger clone lies one nucleotide off.

General findings and caveats noted by the study authors: Low levels of normalized T-cell clonal expansion were also seen in some nonresponding patients. In the 0.1-3.0 mg/kg groups, partial responders were among the patients with the lowest normalized peripheral clonal expansion, particularly in CD8+ T cells. After ivuxolimab, expanded clones were on average more numerous among CD8+ T cells than among CD4+ T cells. The antigen specificity of the peripheral T cells that underwent clonal expansion was not determined. At doses of 0.1 to 3.0 mg/kg, clonal expansion of both CD4+ and CD8+ T cells in blood was seen between baseline and week 6.

Genomic DNA was extracted from sorted cells for sequencing of the TCRbeta CDR3 region. TCRbeta CDR3 regions were sequenced using the immunoSEQ Assay. Here the immuneACCESS table is served through TCRdb, limited to in-frame sequences with V and J called. Missing clones are a known gap in these copies; in checked studies unresolved V genes cover under half, and the rest lacks a known reason. Recorded for this sample are roughly 66,000 clones; about four fifths of them occurred a single time. The ten largest account for approximately 1.2% of the sample. Taken from the germline V gene (reference sequence), the CDR1 and CDR2 loops are GTSNPN and SVGIG. After removal of 4 bases from V and 3 bases from J, the junction retains 7 bases not matched to a gene. The CDR3 runs 14 amino acids, cysteine and phenylalanine included. Of the read, only the CDR3 DNA is kept; its 42 bases are in frame from base 1. Patients with a history of autoimmune disease or receiving systemic immunosuppression were excluded from the trial. Peripheral blood for TCR sequencing was collected from all dose cohorts at baseline, on cycle 4 day 1, and on cycle 7 day 1. The samples were drawn from a first-in-human, open-label, multicenter phase I dose-escalation trial of ivuxolimab. Adults with locally advanced or metastatic head and neck squamous cell, hepatocellular, melanoma or renal cell carcinoma were enrolled in the trial. CD4+ and CD8+ T cells were sorted separately from peripheral blood before TCR sequencing.

This TCR came from an adult with an advanced solid tumor such as melanoma, head and neck, liver or kidney cancer. The rearranged chain carries TRBV30 and TRBJ2-3, with 7 bases aligning to TRBD2. The sequenced sample was CD4+ or CD8+ T cells sorted from blood, obtained in a trial of the OX40 agonist ivuxolimab. The sequence in DNA is TGTGCCTGGATTAGGGGACTAAAAACAGATACGCAGTATTTT. This gives the protein CAWIRGLKTDTQYF.